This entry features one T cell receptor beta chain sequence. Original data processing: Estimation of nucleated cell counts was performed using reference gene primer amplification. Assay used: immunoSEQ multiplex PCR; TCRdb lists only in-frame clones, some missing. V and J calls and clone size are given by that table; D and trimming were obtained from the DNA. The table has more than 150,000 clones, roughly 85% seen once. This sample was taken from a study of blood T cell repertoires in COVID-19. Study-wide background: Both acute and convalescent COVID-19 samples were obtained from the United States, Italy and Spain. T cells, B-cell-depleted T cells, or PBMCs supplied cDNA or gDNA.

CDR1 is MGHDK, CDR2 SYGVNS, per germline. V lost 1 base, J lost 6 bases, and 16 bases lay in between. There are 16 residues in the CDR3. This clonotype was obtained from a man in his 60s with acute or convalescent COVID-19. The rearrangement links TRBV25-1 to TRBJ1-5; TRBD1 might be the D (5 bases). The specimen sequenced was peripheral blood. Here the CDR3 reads CASSESGNGMGQPQHF. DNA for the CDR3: TGTGCCAGCAGTGAATCAGGGAATGGCATGGGTCAGCCCCAGCATTTT.